This paragraph covers one T cell receptor (beta chain) sequence. Repertoires were generated with immunoSEQ multiplex PCR, while TCRdb's copy carries only in-frame clones and drops some. There are over 120,000 clones in the sample; 75% to 90% occur only once, and less than 2% lies in the top ten. Germline-derived CDR1 and CDR2 are SEHNR and FQNEAQ (reference sequence). The CDR3 loop spans 15 amino acids. Trimming stripped 1 base from V and 2 bases from J, with 11 bases between. The sample is drawn from a study of blood T cell repertoires in COVID-19. Study context: T cells, B-cell-depleted T cells, or PBMCs provided the cDNA or gDNA that served as material.

The V call is TRBV7-9, the J call TRBJ2-5; no clear D gene. Sequenced material: peripheral blood. This receptor was identified in a woman in her forties or fifties with acute or convalescent COVID-19. The CDR3 DNA reads TGTGCCAGCAGCTTAGGCATGAGGTTACAAGAGACCCAGTACTTC. This encodes CASSLGMRLQETQYF.